One and the same sample provided the 19 T cell receptor beta chains below, sequenced in a study of T cell responses to AZD1222 COVID-19 vaccine. TCRdb keeps only in-frame clones here, not all; method: immunoSEQ multiplex PCR. Among 200,000 to 300,000 clones listed, approximately 93% were seen once. The starting material was peripheral blood, obtained on day 0 of AZD1222 vaccination. Source of these receptors: an adult in good health.

The chain links TRBV19 to TRBJ2-3; D could derive from TRBD1 or TRBD2 (6 bases each). This CDR3 contains 14 residues. The germline gives CDR1 LNHDA, CDR2 SQIVND (reference sequence). Trimming removed 4 bases from V and 3 bases from J, with 11 bases in between. CDR3 amino acids: CASSNGGITDTQYF. Written as DNA, the CDR3 is TGTGCCAGTAGTAACGGGGGCATAACAGATACGCAGTATTTT.

The chain combines TRBV5-1 with TRBJ2-3, with D possibly TRBD1 on 5 matching bases. Trimming stripped 5 bases from V and 1 base from J, with 14 bases between. The germline gives CDR1 SGHRS, CDR2 YFSETQ. This CDR3 is built from 15 residues. The CDR3 reads CASSRTLGGTDTQYF. CDR3 DNA: TGCGCCAGCAGTAGGACACTTGGTGGCACAGATACGCAGTATTTT.

This chain joins TRBV5-1 and TRBJ2-5, with D perhaps TRBD1 or TRBD2 (5 bases each). Trimming took off 0 bases at V and 1 base at J, with 16 bases between the two ends. CDR1 SGHRS and CDR2 YFSETQ come from the germline V gene. The CDR3 sequence is 17 residues long. CDR3 nucleotide sequence: TGCGCCAGCAGCTTGGGCCCCGGAGGACACTCCCAAGAGACCCAGTACTTC. It specifies CASSLGPGGHSQETQYF.

The chain joins TRBV28 to TRBJ1-2; D remains ambiguous. V lost 6 bases and J lost 4, with 12 bases in between. Germline lookup yields CDR1 MDHEN and CDR2 SYDVKM. This CDR3 spans 13 amino acids. Here the CDR3 reads CASSRPGAYGYTF. The CDR3 DNA sequence: TGTGCCAGCAGCCGTCCGGGAGCCTATGGCTACACCTTC.

The chain couples TRBV5-6 to TRBJ2-6; no clear D gene. V was shortened by 0 bases and J by 0 bases, with 13 bases between the two germline ends. The CDR3 runs to 18 residues. Germline V CDR1 and CDR2: SGHDT, YYEEEE. CDR3 sequence reads: CASSLVAGSSSGANVLTF. In DNA form, the CDR3 reads TGTGCCAGCAGCTTGGTGGCAGGATCTTCCTCTGGGGCCAACGTCCTGACTTTC.

This chain links TRBV28 with TRBJ2-1; 11 bases agree with TRBD2. The CDR3 sequence is 14 residues long. Trimming took 7 bases from V and 8 from J; bases not matched to a gene: 7. The germline gives CDR1 MDHEN, CDR2 SYDVKM. As DNA, the CDR3 is TGTGCCAGCACTAGCGGGGGGCCGGTGGATGAGCAGTTCTTC. It specifies CASTSGGPVDEQFF.

This sequence joins TRBV7-9 and TRBJ2-6; D unresolved. The germline CDR1 and CDR2 sequences are SEHNR and FQNEAQ (reference sequence). This CDR3 has 15 amino acids. Trimming took 2 bases from V and 2 from J, leaving 7 bases between them. The CDR3 is CASSLWGTGANVLTF. In DNA, the CDR3 is TGTGCCAGCAGCTTATGGGGAACTGGGGCCAACGTCCTGACTTTC.

The chain employs TRBV20-1 and TRBJ2-3; D is undetermined. This CDR3 contains 11 residues. Germline values: CDR1 DFQATT, CDR2 SNEGSKA (reference sequence). V was pared by 2 bases and J by 12 bases, with 12 bases between. The CDR3 nucleotides are TGCAGTGCTAGATCAGCGCTTTCTCAGTATTTT. This encodes CSARSALSQYF.

The chain links TRBV28 to TRBJ2-3; D not resolved. The CDR3 length is 13 residues. The V gene's germline CDR1 is MDHEN and CDR2 SYDVKM. Trimming removed 8 bases from V and 1 base from J, with 10 bases in between. In nucleotides, the CDR3 is TGTGCCAGCTCTGGGTACCGCACAGATACGCAGTATTTT. Its protein is CASSGYRTDTQYF.

CDR3 protein: CATSLVGAEDTQYF. CDR3 DNA sequence: TGTGCCACTTCACTAGTAGGGGCCGAAGATACGCAGTATTTT. The V and J genes are TRBV2 and TRBJ2-3, with D perhaps assigned TRBD1 or TRBD2 (5 bases each). Trimming left V 10 bases short and J 5 bases short, with 19 bases between. The CDR3 has 14 amino acids. From germline, CDR1 is SNHLY and CDR2 FYNNEI.

This sequence joins TRBV4-3 and TRBJ1-3; no clear D gene. Germline CDR1 reads LGHNA; CDR2 reads YSLEER. V was cut by 1 base and J by 0 bases, with 7 bases left in between. The CDR3 extends over 15 amino acids. CDR3 bases: TGCGCCAGCAGCCAAGCCCGGTTCTCTGGAAACACCATATATTTT. It codes for CASSQARFSGNTIYF.

This chain links TRBV27 with TRBJ2-5; D unclear. V was cut by 2 bases and J by 5 bases, with 15 bases left in between. The CDR3 is made up of 15 amino acids. Germline CDR1 MNHEY, CDR2 SMNVEV (reference sequence). CDR3: CASSLGLNGRETQYF. CDR3 nucleotide sequence: TGTGCCAGCAGTTTAGGGCTAAACGGGCGGGAGACCCAGTACTTC.

This chain uses TRBV15 with TRBJ1-6; D not certain. Germline-derived CDR1 and CDR2 are LNHNV and YYDKDF (reference sequence). The length of the CDR3 is 15 residues. Trimming left V 5 bases short and J 10 bases short, with 18 bases between. This chain's CDR3 is CATSEWGVEGSPLHF. CDR3 DNA sequence: TGTGCCACCAGCGAGTGGGGTGTGGAAGGCTCACCCCTCCACTTT.

The V gene is TRBV5-3, the J gene TRBJ1-5; D may be TRBD1 (5 bases). TRBV5-3 is known as an ORF, though its function is uncertain. The length of the CDR3 is 21 residues. Trimming took off 5 bases at V and 0 bases at J, with 30 bases between the two ends. The CDR3 DNA follows: TGTGCCAGAAGTTCAGGCCATGAACGCAGGGTATCCCCCGATAGCAATCAGCCCCAGCATTTT. This encodes CARSSGHERRVSPDSNQPQHF.

The CDR3 bases are TGTGCCAGCAGCTACAGGCAGGGGGCATCACCCCTCCACTTT. Its protein is CASSYRQGASPLHF. The chain uses TRBV7-2 and TRBJ1-6; 8 bases map to TRBD1. The CDR3 spans 14 residues. From germline, CDR1 is SGHTA and CDR2 FQGNSA. The V and J ends lost 4 bases and 10 bases, in that order; junction bases with no gene match: 6.

The gene calls are TRBV6-7 and TRBJ1-1; no clear D gene. TRBV6-7 is filed as an ORF, its function uncertain. The CDR3 extends over 14 amino acids. Between the trimmed V and J ends, which lost 6 bases and 1 base, there was a span of 12 bases. The CDR3 sequence: CASRCGGSNTEAFF. For the CDR3, the DNA is TGTGCCAGCAGGTGCGGAGGGTCGAACACTGAAGCTTTCTTT.

The gene calls are TRBV21-1 and TRBJ2-7; TRBD1, the D gene given by the table, was not confirmed from the DNA. TRBV21-1 is a recognized pseudogene. The CDR3 is 17 residues long. The DNA of the CDR3 is TGTGCCAGCAGCAGGACCCCCAAAGGACAGGGGGGCAACGAGCAGTACTTC. Protein sequence: CASSRTPKGQGGNEQYF.

V usage is TRBV28 and J usage is TRBJ1-1, with D possibly matching TRBD1 (5 bases). Germline loops: CDR1 MDHEN, CDR2 SYDVKM. V dropped 4 bases and J dropped 1 base, with 10 bases sitting between them. CDR3 length: 14 amino acids. DNA for the CDR3: TGTGCCAGCAGTTCCGGGACGGCGAACACTGAAGCTTTCTTT. It is translated as CASSSGTANTEAFF. The full variable domain, its missing parts supplied by reference TRBV28 and TRBJ1-1, is DVKVTQSSRYLVKRTGEKVFLECVQDMDHENMFWYRQDPGLGLRLIYFSYDVKMKEKGDIPEGYSVSREKKERFSLILESASTNQTSMYLCASSSGTANTEAFFGQGTRLTVV.

The J gene is TRBJ1-2, the V gene TRBV19, with D perhaps matching TRBD1 (5 bases). Germline V lookup: CDR1 LNHDA, CDR2 SQIVND (reference sequence). This CDR3 is 12 amino acids long. V was shortened by 7 bases and J by 9 bases, with 15 bases between the two germline ends. The CDR3 loop reads CASIGEGRSYTF. The CDR3 nucleotides are TGTGCCAGTATTGGGGAGGGGAGGAGCTACACCTTC.